This note documents a single T cell receptor (beta chain) sequence. What it recognizes is unknown. This CDR3 spans 15 amino acids. Germline trimming cut 5 bases from V and 6 bases from J; bases unmatched to any gene: 9. The germline V gene encodes CDR1 SGHTA and CDR2 FQGNSA. CD4+CD45RO+CD25- cells were isolated as memory CD4+ T cells. Findings of the study overall: In terms of TCR gene usage, tumor memory CD4+ T cells clustered together with blood and lymph node memory CD4+ cells, as well as with lymph node naive CD4+ cells. The larger cohort examined one V-J beta rearrangement, not whole repertoires.

Semi-nested PCR with Nested Universal Primer A followed constant-region reverse priming of full-length variable regions. Via MiXCR, TCRdb re-called the 5' RACE reads, giving one row per CDR3 protein. The table records tens of thousands of distinct CDR3 sequences, just under 30% of them present only once. This TCR derives from a female donor with breast cancer. The sample comprised memory CD4+ T cells sorted from a lymph node. Documented subset: memory CD4+ T cells, CD4+CD45RO+CD25-. The J gene is TRBJ2-2, the V gene TRBV7-2; 7 nucleotides line up with TRBD2. The CDR3 is CASSPVGGKAGELFF. CDR3 DNA: TGTGCCAGCAGCCCCGTGGGGGGGAAGGCCGGGGAGCTGTTTTTT.